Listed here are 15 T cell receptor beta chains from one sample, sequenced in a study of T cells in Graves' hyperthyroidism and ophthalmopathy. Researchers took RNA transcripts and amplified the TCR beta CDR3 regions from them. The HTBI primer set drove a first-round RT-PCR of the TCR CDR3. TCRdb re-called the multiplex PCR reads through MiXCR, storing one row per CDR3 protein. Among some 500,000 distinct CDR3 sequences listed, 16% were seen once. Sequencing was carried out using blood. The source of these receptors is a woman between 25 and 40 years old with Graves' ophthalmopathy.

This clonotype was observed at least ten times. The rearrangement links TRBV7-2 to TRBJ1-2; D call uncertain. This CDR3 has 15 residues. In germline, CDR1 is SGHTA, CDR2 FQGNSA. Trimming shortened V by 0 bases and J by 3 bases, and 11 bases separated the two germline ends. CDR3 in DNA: TGTGCCAGCAGCTTAGCTATTGGGGAATACTATGGCTACACCTTC. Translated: CASSLAIGEYYGYTF.

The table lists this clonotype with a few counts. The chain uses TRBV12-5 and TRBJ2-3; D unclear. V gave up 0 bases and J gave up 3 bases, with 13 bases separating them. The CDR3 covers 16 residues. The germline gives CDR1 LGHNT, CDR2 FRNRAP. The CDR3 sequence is CASGLVLSEATDTQYF. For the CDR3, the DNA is TGTGCTAGTGGTTTGGTATTAAGTGAGGCAACAGATACGCAGTATTTT.

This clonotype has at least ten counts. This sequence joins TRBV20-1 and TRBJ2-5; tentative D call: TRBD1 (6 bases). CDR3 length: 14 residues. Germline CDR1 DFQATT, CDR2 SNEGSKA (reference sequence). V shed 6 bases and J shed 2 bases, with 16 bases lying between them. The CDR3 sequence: CSAVGGDVQETQYF. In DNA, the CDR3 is TGCAGTGCCGTAGGGGGAGATGTACAAGAGACCCAGTACTTC.

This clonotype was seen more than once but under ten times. CDR3 DNA: TGTGCCAGCAGCTCGGGGCGCGCGGGCCGCCAAGAGACCCAGTACTTC. Translated: CASSSGRAGRQETQYF. V and J are TRBV9 and TRBJ2-5, with D perhaps TRBD1 or TRBD2 (5 bases each). The CDR3 consists of 16 residues. Trimming took off 4 bases at V and 1 base at J, with 17 bases between the two ends. Per germline, CDR1 SGDLS and CDR2 YYNGEE.

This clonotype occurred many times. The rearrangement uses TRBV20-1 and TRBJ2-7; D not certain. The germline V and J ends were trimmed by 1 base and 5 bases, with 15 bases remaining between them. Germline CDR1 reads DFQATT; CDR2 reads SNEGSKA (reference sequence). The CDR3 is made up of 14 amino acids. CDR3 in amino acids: CSARATTVHHEQYF. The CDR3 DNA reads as TGCAGTGCTAGAGCGACAACAGTTCACCACGAGCAGTACTTC.

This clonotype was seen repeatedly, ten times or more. CDR3 sequence: CASKADHLYNEQFF. For the CDR3, the DNA is TGTGCCAGTAAGGCGGACCATCTCTACAATGAGCAGTTCTTC. The rearrangement uses TRBV7-2 and TRBJ2-1; D gene uncertain. This CDR3 contains 14 residues. Germline loops: CDR1 SGHTA, CDR2 FQGNSA. V lost 9 bases to trimming and J lost 3 bases, with 15 bases between them.

The CDR3 DNA is TGTGCCAGCTCATCAGAGGACGGGAACCTCTGGGTCGAGCAGTACTTC. This translates into CASSSEDGNLWVEQYF. The chain recombines TRBV18 with TRBJ2-7; weak D call: TRBD2 (5 bases). CDR3 length equals 16 residues. Germline V gene lookup returns CDR1 KGHSH and CDR2 LQKENI. The ends were cut back, 5 bases at V and 6 bases at J, with 23 bases in the middle.

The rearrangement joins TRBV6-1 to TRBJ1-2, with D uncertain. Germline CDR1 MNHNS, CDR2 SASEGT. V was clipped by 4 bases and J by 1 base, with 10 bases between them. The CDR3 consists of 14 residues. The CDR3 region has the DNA TGTGCCAGCAGTGGCAAAAGATTTAACTATGGCTACACCTTC. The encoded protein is CASSGKRFNYGYTF.

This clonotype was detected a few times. CDR3 sequence reads: CASSLSGLGSSGNTIYF. In nucleotides, the CDR3 is TGCGCCAGCAGCTTATCGGGACTCGGGTCCTCTGGAAACACCATATATTTT. This chain links TRBV5-1 with TRBJ1-3; tentatively, D is TRBD1 (5 bases). Trimming cost V 2 bases and J 0 bases, with 15 bases left between them. Germline CDR1 SGHRS, CDR2 YFSETQ. This CDR3 contains 17 residues.

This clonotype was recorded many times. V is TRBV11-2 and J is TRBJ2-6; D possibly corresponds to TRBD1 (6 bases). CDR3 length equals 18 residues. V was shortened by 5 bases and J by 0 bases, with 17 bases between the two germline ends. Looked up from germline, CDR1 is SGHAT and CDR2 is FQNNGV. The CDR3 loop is CASSHVTGAGSGANVLTF. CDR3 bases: TGTGCCAGCAGCCATGTGACAGGAGCCGGCTCTGGGGCCAACGTCCTGACTTTC.

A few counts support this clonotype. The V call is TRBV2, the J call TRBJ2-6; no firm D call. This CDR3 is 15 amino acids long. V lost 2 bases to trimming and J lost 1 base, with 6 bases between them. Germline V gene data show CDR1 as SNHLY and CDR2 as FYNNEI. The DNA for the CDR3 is TGTGCCAGCAGTGAATCGGTGTCTGGGGCCAACGTCCTGACTTTC. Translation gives CASSESVSGANVLTF.

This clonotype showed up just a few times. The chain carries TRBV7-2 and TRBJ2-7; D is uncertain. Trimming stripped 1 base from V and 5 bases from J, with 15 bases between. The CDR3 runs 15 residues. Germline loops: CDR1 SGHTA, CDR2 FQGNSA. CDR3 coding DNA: TGTGCCAGCAGCTTAGATATAGGGTTTTTGAACGAGCAGTACTTC. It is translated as CASSLDIGFLNEQYF. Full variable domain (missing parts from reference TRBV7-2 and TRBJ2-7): GAGVSQSPSNKVTEKGKDVELRCDPISGHTALYWYRQSLGQGLEFLIYFQGNSAPDKSGLPSDRFSAERTGGSVSTLTIQRTQQEDSAVYLCASSLDIGFLNEQYFGPGTRLTVT.

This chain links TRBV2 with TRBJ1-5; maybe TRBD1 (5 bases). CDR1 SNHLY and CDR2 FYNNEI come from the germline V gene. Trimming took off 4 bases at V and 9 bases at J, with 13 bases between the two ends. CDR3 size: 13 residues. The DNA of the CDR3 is TGTGCCAGCAGTGTGGCGGGGACGGGGCCCCAGCATTTT. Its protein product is CASSVAGTGPQHF.

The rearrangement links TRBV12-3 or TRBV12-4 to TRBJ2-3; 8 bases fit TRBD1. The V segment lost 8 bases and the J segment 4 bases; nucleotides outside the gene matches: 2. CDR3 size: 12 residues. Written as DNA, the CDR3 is TGTGCCAGCCGGACAGGGTCAGATACGCAGTATTTT. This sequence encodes CASRTGSDTQYF.

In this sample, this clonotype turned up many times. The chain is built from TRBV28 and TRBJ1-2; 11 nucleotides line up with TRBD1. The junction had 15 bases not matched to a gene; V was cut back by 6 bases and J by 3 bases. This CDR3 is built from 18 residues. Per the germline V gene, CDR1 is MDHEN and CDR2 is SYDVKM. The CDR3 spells CASSSGQGALSFDYGYTF. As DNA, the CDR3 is TGTGCCAGCAGCTCCGGACAGGGGGCTCTATCCTTTGACTATGGCTACACCTTC.